The next 9 T cell receptor beta chains were all read from a single sample in a study of CD8+CD57+ T cells in acquired aplastic anemia. Template material for TCR beta VDJ and CDR3 profiling consisted of genomic DNA. TCRdb used MiXCR to reprocess the reads, holding one entry per CDR3 protein. The sample consists of fewer than 45,000 distinct CDR3 sequences, 76% of them appearing once. Sequenced: sorted CD4+, CD8+, or CD8+CD57+ T cells (not recorded which) from PBMCs. These receptors were taken from a human donor in good health, serving as a control.

V is TRBV29-1 and J is TRBJ1-2; D is undetermined. Germline lookup yields CDR1 SQVTM and CDR2 ANQGSEA. The CDR3 loop spans 14 amino acids. The V end lost 7 bases, the J end lost 5 bases, and 20 bases lay between the germline ends. The chain's CDR3 is CSGMESTTGYGYTF. DNA of the CDR3: TGCAGCGGCATGGAGAGTACTACTGGATATGGCTACACCTTC. Full variable domain (rest looked up from reference TRBV29-1 and TRBJ1-2): SAVISQKPSRDICQRGTSLTIQCQVDSQVTMMFWYRQQPGQSLTLIATANQGSEATYESGFVIDKFPISRPNLTFSTLTVSNMSPEDSSIYLCSGMESTTGYGYTFGSGTRLTVV.

The chain employs TRBV24-1 and TRBJ2-3; TRBD2 matches at 8 bases. Per the germline V gene, CDR1 is KGHDR and CDR2 is SFDVKD. V trimming: 5 bases; J trimming: 5 bases; junction bases outside the gene matches: 11. The CDR3 contains 16 residues. CDR3 DNA sequence: TGTGCCACCAGTGGTCAGGACGGGAGGGCCGGAGATACGCAGTATTTT. The encoded protein is CATSGQDGRAGDTQYF.

The chain combines TRBV25-1 with TRBJ1-1; D not resolved. V was clipped by 1 base and J by 2 bases, with 5 bases between them. The CDR3 is 13 residues long. In germline, CDR1 is MGHDK, CDR2 SYGVNS. CDR3 sequence (DNA): TGTGCCAGCAGTGAATTTGCAAACACTGAAGCTTTCTTT. This encodes CASSEFANTEAFF.

The chain couples TRBV25-1 to TRBJ1-1; D might be TRBD1 (5 bases). V dropped 3 bases and J dropped 4 bases, with 15 bases sitting between them. The CDR3 covers 15 residues. Germline CDR1 is MGHDK and CDR2 is SYGVNS. The CDR3 loop reads CASSDPTGDGTEAFF. In DNA, the CDR3 is TGTGCCAGCAGTGATCCCACAGGTGACGGCACTGAAGCTTTCTTT.

Relative to its sample, this clonotype is medium-sized (0.01 to 0.1%). The rearrangement uses TRBV9 and TRBJ2-5; 12 positions match TRBD2. The CDR3 extends over 17 amino acids. The germline V gene has CDR1 SGDLS and CDR2 YYNGEE. The V segment lost 3 bases and the J segment 1 base; nucleotides outside the gene matches: 7. The chain's CDR3 is CASSARLAGEAQETQYF. The CDR3, as DNA: TGTGCCAGCAGCGCTAGACTAGCGGGGGAGGCCCAAGAGACCCAGTACTTC.

This chain connects TRBV4-1 to TRBJ1-4; weak D call: TRBD1 (6 bases). The CDR3 sequence is 15 residues long. The V end lost 1 base, the J end lost 8 bases, and 14 bases lay between the germline ends. The germline gives CDR1 MGHRA, CDR2 YSYEKL. The CDR3: CASSQVGQRGEKLFF. In nucleotides, the CDR3 is TGCGCCAGCAGCCAAGTTGGACAGAGGGGGGAAAAACTGTTTTTT.

The chain links TRBV20-1 to TRBJ1-3; D remains unclear. From germline, CDR1 is DFQATT and CDR2 SNEGSKA (reference sequence). Trimming left V 6 bases short and J 1 base short, with 13 bases between. There are 14 residues in the CDR3. CDR3 sequence reads: CSALRFSSGNTIYF. CDR3 DNA sequence: TGCAGTGCCCTTAGATTCTCGTCTGGAAACACCATATATTTT.

J is TRBJ1-6 and V is TRBV9, with D tentatively TRBD1 (5 bases). V shed 3 bases and J shed 2 bases, with 9 bases lying between them. The CDR3 has 15 residues. Germline CDR1 SGDLS, CDR2 YYNGEE. CDR3 loop: CASSARVAYNSPLHF. In DNA form, the CDR3 reads TGTGCCAGCAGCGCCAGGGTGGCCTATAATTCACCCCTCCACTTT.

CDR3: CASSKFRDTSNSPLHF. The CDR3 DNA is TGTGCCAGTAGTAAATTTAGGGATACCTCGAATTCACCCCTCCACTTT. This chain connects TRBV19 to TRBJ1-6; D remains unclear. CDR3 length: 16 amino acids. V was cut by 4 bases and J by 7 bases, with 17 bases left in between. Germline V CDR1 and CDR2: LNHDA, SQIVND (reference sequence).